This T cell receptor (beta chain) was sequenced in a study of T cell clonality in common variable immunodeficiency. A word on this clone: Its antigen remains unknown. Coverage ceases 3 residues before the CDR3 finishes, and the germline J gene fills in the end.

Only in-frame clones appear in the TCRdb table, and some are missing; sequencing was by immunoSEQ multiplex PCR. The repertoire consists of more than 13,000 clones, none detected only once. Study-wide findings and caveats: Shared TCRbeta clones were fewer between CVID subjects than controls. In common variable immunodeficiency, TCR beta chains reportedly carried fewer deletions and N-nucleotide insertions. Patient heterogeneity in the CVID cohort limited correlations between repertoire features and clinical complications.

This CDR3 is 14 amino acids long. The V gene lost 3 bases and the J gene lost 4 bases, with 13 bases spanning the gap. Per germline, CDR1 SGHRS and CDR2 YFSETQ. The sample taken for sequencing was peripheral blood mononuclear cells. The V and J genes are TRBV5-1 and TRBJ2-5; D perhaps matches TRBD2 (7 bases). The clonotype originates from a human donor with common variable immunodeficiency. The covered CDR3 bases are TGCGCCAGCAGCTCTCCGGGGGGCATAGAGACC. Protein product: CASSSPGGIET. The entire CDR3 reads CASSSPGGIETQYF.